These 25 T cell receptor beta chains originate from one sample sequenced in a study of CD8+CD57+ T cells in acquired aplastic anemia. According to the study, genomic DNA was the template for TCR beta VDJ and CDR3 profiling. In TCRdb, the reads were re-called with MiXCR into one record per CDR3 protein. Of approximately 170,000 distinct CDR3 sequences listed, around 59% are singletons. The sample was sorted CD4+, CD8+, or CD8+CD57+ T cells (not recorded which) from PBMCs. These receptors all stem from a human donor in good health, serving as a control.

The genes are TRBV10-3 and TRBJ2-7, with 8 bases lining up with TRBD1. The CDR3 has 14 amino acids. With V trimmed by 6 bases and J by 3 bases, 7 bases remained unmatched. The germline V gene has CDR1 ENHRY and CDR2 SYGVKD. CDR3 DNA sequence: TGTGCCATCAGCGACGGAGGACAGGGCTACGAGCAGTACTTC. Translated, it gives CAISDGGQGYEQYF.

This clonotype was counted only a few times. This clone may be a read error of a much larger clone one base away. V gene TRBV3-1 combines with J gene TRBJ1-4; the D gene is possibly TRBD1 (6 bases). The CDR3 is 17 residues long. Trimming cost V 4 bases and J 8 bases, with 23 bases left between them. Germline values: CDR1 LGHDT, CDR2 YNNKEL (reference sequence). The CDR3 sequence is CASSRGLETGADEKLFF. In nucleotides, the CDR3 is TGTGCCAGCAGCCGAGGGCTAGAGACAGGCGCTGACGAAAAACTGTTTTTT.

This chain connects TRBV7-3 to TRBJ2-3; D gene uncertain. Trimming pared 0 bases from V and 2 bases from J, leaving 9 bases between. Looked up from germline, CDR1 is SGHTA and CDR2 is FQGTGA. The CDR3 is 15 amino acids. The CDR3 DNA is TGTGCCAGCAGCTTAACGTCTGGGTACACAGATACGCAGTATTTT. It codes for CASSLTSGYTDTQYF.

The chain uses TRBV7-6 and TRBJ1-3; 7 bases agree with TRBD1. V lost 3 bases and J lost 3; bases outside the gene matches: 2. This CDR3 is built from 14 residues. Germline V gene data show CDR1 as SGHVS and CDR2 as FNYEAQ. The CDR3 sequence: CASSFRGIGNTIYF. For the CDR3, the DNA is TGTGCCAGCAGCTTCAGGGGGATTGGAAACACCATATATTTT.

Here the CDR3 reads CSALADTQYF. DNA for the CDR3: TGCAGTGCCCTGGCAGATACGCAGTATTTT. This chain connects TRBV20-1 to TRBJ2-3; D is ambiguous. This CDR3 is 10 amino acids long. Germline CDR1 is DFQATT and CDR2 is SNEGSKA (reference sequence). Deletions cut 6 bases from V and 4 bases from J, with 5 bases between.

In nucleotides, the CDR3 is TGTGCCACCAGCGCAGGGTATGGCTACACCTTC. Translated, it gives CATSAGYGYTF. The V and J genes are TRBV24-1 and TRBJ1-2; tentative D call: TRBD1 (5 bases). The CDR3 is 11 amino acids. Germline CDR1 is KGHDR and CDR2 is SFDVKD. Between the trimmed V and J ends, which lost 7 bases and 5 bases, there was a span of 7 bases.

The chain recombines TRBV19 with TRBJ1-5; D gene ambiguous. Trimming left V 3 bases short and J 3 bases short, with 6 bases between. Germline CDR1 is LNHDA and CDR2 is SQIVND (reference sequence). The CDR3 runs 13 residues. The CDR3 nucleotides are TGTGCCAGTAGTATGCGGAACAATCAGCCCCAGCATTTT. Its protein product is CASSMRNNQPQHF.

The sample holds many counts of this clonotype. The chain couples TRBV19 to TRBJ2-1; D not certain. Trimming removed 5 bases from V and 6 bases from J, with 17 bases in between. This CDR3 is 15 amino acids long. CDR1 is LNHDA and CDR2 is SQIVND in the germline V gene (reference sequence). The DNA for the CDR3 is TGTGCCAGTAGTCCCGCAGGTAGCCCCTCCAATGAGCAGTTCTTC. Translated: CASSPAGSPSNEQFF. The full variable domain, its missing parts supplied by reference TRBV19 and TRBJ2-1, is DGGITQSPKYLFRKEGQNVTLSCEQNLNHDAMYWYRQDPGQGLRLIYYSQIVNDFQKGDIAEGYSVSREKKESFPLTVTSAQKNPTAFYLCASSPAGSPSNEQFFGPGTRLTVL.

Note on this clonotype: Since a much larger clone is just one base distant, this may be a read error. CDR3 nucleotides: TGTGCCAGCAGCGGGGACTATTTGAACACAGATACGCAGTATTTT. Translation: CASSGDYLNTDTQYF. The genes are TRBV7-2 and TRBJ2-3; 7 nucleotides line up with TRBD2. J gave up 2 bases and V 5 bases, and 7 bases lay outside the gene matches. CDR3 length: 15 residues. Germline CDR1 is SGHTA and CDR2 is FQGNSA.

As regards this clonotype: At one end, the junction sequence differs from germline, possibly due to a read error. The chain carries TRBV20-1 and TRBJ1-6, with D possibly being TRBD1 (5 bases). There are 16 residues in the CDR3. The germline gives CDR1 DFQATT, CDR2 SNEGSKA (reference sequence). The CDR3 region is CGARDSKGVWNSPLHF. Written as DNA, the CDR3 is TGCGGTGCTAGGGATTCGAAAGGGGTCTGGAATTCACCCCTCCACTTT.

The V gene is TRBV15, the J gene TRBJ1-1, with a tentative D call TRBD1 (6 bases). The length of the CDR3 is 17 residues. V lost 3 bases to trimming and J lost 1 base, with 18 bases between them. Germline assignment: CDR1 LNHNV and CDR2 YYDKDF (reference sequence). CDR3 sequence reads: CATSRGWTGAENTEAFF. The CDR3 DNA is TGTGCCACCAGCAGGGGTTGGACGGGGGCCGAGAACACTGAAGCTTTCTTT.

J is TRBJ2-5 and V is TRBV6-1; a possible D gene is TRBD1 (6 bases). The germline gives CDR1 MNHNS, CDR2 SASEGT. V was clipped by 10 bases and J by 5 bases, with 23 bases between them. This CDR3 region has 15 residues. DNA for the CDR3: TGTGCCAACAGACAGGCCTCTAACTATGGCGAGACCCAGTACTTC. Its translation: CANRQASNYGETQYF.

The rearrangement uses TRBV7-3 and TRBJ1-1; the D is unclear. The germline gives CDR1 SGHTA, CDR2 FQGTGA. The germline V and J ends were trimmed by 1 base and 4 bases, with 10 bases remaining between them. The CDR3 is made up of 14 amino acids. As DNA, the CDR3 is TGTGCCAGCAGCTTAAGGGTCGGTATCACTGAAGCTTTCTTT. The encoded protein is CASSLRVGITEAFF. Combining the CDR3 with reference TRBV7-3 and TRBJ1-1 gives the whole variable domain GAGVSQTPSNKVTEKGKYVELRCDPISGHTALYWYRQSLGQGPEFLIYFQGTGAADDSGLPNDRFFAVRPEGSVSTLKIQRTERGDSAVYLCASSLRVGITEAFFGQGTRLTVV.

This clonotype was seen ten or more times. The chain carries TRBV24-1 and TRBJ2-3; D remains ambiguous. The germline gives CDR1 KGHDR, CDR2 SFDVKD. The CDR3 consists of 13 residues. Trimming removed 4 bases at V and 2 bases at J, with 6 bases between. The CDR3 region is CATSEPITDTQYF. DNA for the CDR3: TGTGCCACCAGTGAGCCAATCACAGATACGCAGTATTTT.

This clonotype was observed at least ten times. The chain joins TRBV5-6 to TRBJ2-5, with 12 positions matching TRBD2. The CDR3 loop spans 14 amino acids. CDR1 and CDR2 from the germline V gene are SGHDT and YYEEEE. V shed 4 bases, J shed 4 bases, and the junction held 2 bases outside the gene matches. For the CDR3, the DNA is TGTGCCAGCAGCCGGACTAGCGGGGTAGAGACCCAGTACTTC. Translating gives CASSRTSGVETQYF. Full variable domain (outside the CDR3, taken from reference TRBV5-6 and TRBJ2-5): DAGVTQSPTHLIKTRGQQVTLRCSPKSGHDTVSWYQQALGQGPQFIFQYYEEEERQRGNFPDRFSGHQFPNYSSELNVNALLLGDSALYLCASSRTSGVETQYFGPGTRLLVL.

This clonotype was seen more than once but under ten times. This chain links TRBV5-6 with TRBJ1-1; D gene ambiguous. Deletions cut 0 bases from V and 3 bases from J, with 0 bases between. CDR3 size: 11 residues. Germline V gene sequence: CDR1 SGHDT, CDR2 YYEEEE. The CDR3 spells CASSLDTEAFF. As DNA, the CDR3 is TGTGCCAGCAGCTTGGACACTGAAGCTTTCTTT.

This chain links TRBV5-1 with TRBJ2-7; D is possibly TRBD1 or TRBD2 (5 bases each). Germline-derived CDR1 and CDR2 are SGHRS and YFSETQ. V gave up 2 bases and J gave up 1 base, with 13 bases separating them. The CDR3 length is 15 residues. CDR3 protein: CASSFAGTTSYEQYF. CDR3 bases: TGCGCCAGCAGCTTCGCCGGGACGACTTCCTACGAGCAGTACTTC.

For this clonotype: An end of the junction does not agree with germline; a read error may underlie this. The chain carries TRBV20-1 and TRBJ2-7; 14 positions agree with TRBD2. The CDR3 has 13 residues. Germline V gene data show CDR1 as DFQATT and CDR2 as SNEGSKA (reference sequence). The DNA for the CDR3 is TGCAGTACGACTAGCGGGGGGGCCACCGAGCAGTGCTTC. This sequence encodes CSTTSGGATEQCF.

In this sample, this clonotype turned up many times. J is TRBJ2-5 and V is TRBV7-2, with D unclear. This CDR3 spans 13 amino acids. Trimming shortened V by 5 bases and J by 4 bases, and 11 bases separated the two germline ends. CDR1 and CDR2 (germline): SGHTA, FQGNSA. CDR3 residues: CASSPYARETQYF. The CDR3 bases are TGTGCCAGCAGCCCCTATGCACGAGAGACCCAGTACTTC.

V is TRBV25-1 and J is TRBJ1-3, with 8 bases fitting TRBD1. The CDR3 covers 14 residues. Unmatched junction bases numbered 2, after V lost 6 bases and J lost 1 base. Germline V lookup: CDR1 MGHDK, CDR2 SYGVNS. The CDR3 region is CASSRGRSGNTIYF. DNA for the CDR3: TGTGCCAGCAGCAGGGGGCGGTCTGGAAACACCATATATTTT.

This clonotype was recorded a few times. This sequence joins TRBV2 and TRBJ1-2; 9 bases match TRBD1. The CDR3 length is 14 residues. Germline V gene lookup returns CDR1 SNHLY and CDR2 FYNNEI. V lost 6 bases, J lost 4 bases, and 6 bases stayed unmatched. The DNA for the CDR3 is TGTGCCAGCAGACAGGGGGCACAGGCCTATGGCTACACCTTC. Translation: CASRQGAQAYGYTF.

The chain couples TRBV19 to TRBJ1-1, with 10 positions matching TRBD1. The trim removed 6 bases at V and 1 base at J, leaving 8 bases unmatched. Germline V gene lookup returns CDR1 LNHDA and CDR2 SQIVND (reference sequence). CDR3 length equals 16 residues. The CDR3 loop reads CASSTHRQGANTEAFF. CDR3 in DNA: TGTGCCAGTAGCACCCACCGACAGGGGGCGAACACTGAAGCTTTCTTT. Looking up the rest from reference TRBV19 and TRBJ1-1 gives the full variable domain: DGGITQSPKYLFRKEGQNVTLSCEQNLNHDAMYWYRQDPGQGLRLIYYSQIVNDFQKGDIAEGYSVSREKKESFPLTVTSAQKNPTAFYLCASSTHRQGANTEAFFGQGTRLTVV.

This CDR3 is CAISETGTGGGETQYF. The CDR3, as DNA: TGTGCCATCAGCGAAACCGGGACAGGGGGAGGAGAGACCCAGTACTTC. This chain joins TRBV10-3 and TRBJ2-5; 11 nucleotides match TRBD1. V lost 6 bases and J lost 4; bases outside the gene matches: 10. The CDR3 extends over 16 amino acids. CDR1 ENHRY and CDR2 SYGVKD come from the germline V gene.

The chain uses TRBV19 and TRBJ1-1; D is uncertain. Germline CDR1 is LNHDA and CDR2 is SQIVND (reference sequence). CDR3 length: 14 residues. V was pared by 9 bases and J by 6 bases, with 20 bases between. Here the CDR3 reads CASSSPPSAAEAFF. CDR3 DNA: TGTGCCAGCAGCTCCCCCCCTAGCGCCGCTGAAGCTTTCTTT.

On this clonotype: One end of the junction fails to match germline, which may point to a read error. Here the CDR3 reads CASSSRTGTVQETQYF. The CDR3, as DNA: TGTGCAAGCAGTTCTCGAACAGGGACAGTACAAGAGACCCAGTACTTC. The rearrangement links TRBV2 to TRBJ2-5, with TRBD1 matching 7 bases. The CDR3 covers 16 residues. Germline V gene data show CDR1 as SNHLY and CDR2 as FYNNEI.